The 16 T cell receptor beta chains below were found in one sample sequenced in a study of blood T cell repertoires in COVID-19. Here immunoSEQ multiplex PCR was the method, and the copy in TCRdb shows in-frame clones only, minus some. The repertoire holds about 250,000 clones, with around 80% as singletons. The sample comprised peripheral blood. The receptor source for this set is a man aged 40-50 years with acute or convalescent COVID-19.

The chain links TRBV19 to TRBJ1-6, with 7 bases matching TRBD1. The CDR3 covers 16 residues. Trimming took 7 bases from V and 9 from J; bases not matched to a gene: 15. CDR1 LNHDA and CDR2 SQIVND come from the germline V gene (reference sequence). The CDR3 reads CASTASRQGKSSPLHF. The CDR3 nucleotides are TGTGCCAGTACCGCATCCAGACAGGGAAAAAGTTCACCCCTCCACTTT. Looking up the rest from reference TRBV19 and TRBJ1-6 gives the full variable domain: DGGITQSPKYLFRKEGQNVTLSCEQNLNHDAMYWYRQDPGQGLRLIYYSQIVNDFQKGDIAEGYSVSREKKESFPLTVTSAQKNPTAFYLCASTASRQGKSSPLHFGNGTRLTVT.

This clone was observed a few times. The CDR3: CASSLQGARDGYTF. CDR3 nucleotide sequence: TGCGCCAGCAGCTTACAGGGGGCGAGGGATGGCTACACCTTC. V is TRBV5-1 and J is TRBJ1-2; the match to TRBD1 covers 9 bases. This CDR3 is 14 amino acids long. V gave up 2 bases and J gave up 6 bases; unmatched junction bases: 5. From germline, CDR1 is SGHRS and CDR2 YFSETQ.

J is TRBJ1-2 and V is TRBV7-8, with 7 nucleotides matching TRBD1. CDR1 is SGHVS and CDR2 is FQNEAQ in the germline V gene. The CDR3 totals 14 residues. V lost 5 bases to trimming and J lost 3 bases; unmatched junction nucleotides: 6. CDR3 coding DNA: TGTGCCAGCAGCAAACGGACAGGCCACTATGGCTACACCTTC. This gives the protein CASSKRTGHYGYTF.

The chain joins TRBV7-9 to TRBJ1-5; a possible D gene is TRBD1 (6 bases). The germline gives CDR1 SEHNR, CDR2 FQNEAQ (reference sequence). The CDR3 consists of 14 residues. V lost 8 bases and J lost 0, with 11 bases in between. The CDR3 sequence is CASPEGDSNQPQHF. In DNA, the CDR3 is TGTGCCAGCCCCGAGGGGGATAGCAATCAGCCCCAGCATTTT.

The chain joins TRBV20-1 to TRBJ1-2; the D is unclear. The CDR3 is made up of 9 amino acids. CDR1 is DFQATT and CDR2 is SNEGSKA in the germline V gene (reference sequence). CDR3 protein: CRANYGYTF. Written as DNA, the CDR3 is TGCAGGGCAAACTATGGCTACACCTTC.

Here the CDR3 reads CASSQTGGLTYEQYF. CDR3 coding DNA: TGTGCCAGCAGCCAAACAGGGGGCCTTACCTACGAGCAGTACTTC. The chain joins TRBV11-2 to TRBJ2-7; TRBD1 matches at 9 bases. CDR1 is SGHAT and CDR2 is FQNNGV in the germline V gene. This CDR3 has 15 amino acids. V shed 5 bases, J shed 2 bases, and the junction held 7 bases outside the gene matches.

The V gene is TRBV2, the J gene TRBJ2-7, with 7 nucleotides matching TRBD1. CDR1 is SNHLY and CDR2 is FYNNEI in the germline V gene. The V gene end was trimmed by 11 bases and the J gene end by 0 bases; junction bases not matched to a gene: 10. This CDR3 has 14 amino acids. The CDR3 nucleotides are TGTGCCTCTCACAGGGGCTCTTCCTCCTACGAGCAGTACTTC. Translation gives CASHRGSSSYEQYF.

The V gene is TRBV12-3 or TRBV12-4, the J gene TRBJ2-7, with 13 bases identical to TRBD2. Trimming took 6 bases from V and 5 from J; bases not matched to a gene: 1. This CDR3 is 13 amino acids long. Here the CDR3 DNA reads TGTGCCAGCAGCGGACTAGCGGGAGACGAGCAGTACTTC. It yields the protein CASSGLAGDEQYF.

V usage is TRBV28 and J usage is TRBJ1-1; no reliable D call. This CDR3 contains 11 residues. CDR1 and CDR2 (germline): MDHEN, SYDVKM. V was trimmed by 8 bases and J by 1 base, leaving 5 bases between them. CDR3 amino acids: CASRKNTEAFF. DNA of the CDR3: TGTGCCAGCCGTAAGAACACTGAAGCTTTCTTT.

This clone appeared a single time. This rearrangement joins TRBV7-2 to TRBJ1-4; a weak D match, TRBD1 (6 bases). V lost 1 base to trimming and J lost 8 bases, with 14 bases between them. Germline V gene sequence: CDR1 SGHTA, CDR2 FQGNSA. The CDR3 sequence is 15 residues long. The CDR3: CASSLDGRGGEKLFF. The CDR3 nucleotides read TGTGCCAGCAGCTTAGATGGCAGGGGAGGGGAAAAACTGTTTTTT.

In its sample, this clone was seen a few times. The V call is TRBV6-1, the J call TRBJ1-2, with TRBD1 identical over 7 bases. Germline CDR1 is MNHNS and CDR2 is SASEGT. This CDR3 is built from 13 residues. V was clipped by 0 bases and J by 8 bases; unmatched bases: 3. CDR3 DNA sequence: TGTGCCAGCAGTGAAGCGCAGGGGGGCGGCTACACCTTC. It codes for CASSEAQGGGYTF.

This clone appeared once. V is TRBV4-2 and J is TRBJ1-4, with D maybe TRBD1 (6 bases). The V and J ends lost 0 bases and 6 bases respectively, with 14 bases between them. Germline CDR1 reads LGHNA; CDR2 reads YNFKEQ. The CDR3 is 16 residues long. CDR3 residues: CASSQEWTTGDEKLFF. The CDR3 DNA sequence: TGTGCCAGCAGCCAAGAGTGGACGACAGGCGATGAAAAACTGTTTTTT.

The CDR3 sequence: CASSSGRGGAYNEQFF. Here the CDR3 DNA reads TGTGCCAGCAGCTCGGGAAGAGGGGGGGCCTACAATGAGCAGTTCTTC. The chain joins TRBV21-1 to TRBJ2-1; the table calls TRBD2, which could not be checked here. TRBV21-1 is flagged as a pseudogene. This CDR3 contains 16 residues.

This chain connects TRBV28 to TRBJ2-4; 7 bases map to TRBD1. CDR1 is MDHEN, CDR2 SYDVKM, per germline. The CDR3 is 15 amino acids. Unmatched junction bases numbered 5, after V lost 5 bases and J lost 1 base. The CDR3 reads CASSDRDGAKNIQYF. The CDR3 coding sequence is TGTGCCAGCAGTGACAGGGACGGGGCCAAAAACATTCAGTACTTC.

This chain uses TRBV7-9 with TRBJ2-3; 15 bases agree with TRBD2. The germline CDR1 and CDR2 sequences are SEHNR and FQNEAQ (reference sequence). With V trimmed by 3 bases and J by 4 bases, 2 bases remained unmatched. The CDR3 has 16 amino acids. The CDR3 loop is CASSLRTSGRADTQYF. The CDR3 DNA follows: TGTGCCAGCAGCTTGAGGACTAGCGGGAGGGCAGATACGCAGTATTTT.

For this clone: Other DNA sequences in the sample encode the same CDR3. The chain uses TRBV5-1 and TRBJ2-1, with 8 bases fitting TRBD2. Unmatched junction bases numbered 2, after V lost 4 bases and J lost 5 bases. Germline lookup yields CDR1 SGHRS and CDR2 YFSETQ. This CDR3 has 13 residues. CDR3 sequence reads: CASSPGLDNEQFF. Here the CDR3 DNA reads TGCGCCAGCAGCCCGGGACTAGACAATGAGCAGTTCTTC.